The 15 T cell receptor beta chains presented below share a single source sample, sequenced in a study of shared clonotypes between healthy human individuals. The table came from immunoSEQ multiplex PCR; TCRdb's copy has only in-frame clones and leaves some out. The table records 2 million or so clones, roughly 94% of them present only once. Input material: naive CD4+ T cells sorted from blood. The subset was: CD45RA+ positively selected. The receptors were sampled from a man aged 18 to 35 in good health.

The V gene is TRBV10-3, the J gene TRBJ1-2; 7 bases map to TRBD1. The germline V gene encodes CDR1 ENHRY and CDR2 SYGVKD. V shed 2 bases, J shed 2 bases, and the junction held 5 bases outside the gene matches. This CDR3 contains 15 residues. The CDR3 loop reads CAISERQGENYGYTF. CDR3 sequence (DNA): TGTGCCATCAGTGAGAGGCAGGGGGAAAACTATGGCTACACCTTC.

In this sample, this clone turned up a few times. The chain has TRBV2 and TRBJ1-5; no clear D gene. Per the germline V gene, CDR1 is SNHLY and CDR2 is FYNNEI. The CDR3 covers 13 residues. Trimming left V 7 bases short and J 0 bases short, with 7 bases between. CDR3 sequence (DNA): TGTGCCAGCATGGCAGATAGCAATCAGCCCCAGCATTTT. Translation gives CASMADSNQPQHF.

J is TRBJ2-5 and V is TRBV10-1; tentatively, D is TRBD2 (6 bases). The CDR3 covers 13 residues. Deletions cut 3 bases from V and 9 bases from J, with 14 bases between. Germline assignment: CDR1 WNHNN and CDR2 SYGVQD (reference sequence). The CDR3 sequence: CASSEGRRGAQYF. CDR3 bases: TGCGCCAGCAGTGAAGGACGGCGCGGGGCCCAGTACTTC.

This chain joins TRBV7-2 and TRBJ2-1, with 9 bases that match TRBD2. Germline V CDR1 and CDR2: SGHTA, FQGNSA. This CDR3 is 17 amino acids long. J gave up 4 bases and V 3 bases, and 10 bases lay outside the gene matches. CDR3 coding DNA: TGTGCCAGCAGCTTCTTCCCCGGTAGCGGGAGTTACAATGAGCAGTTCTTC. This sequence encodes CASSFFPGSGSYNEQFF.

The rearrangement joins TRBV7-9 to TRBJ1-1; possible D gene TRBD1, 5 bases. The CDR3 has 15 residues. V gave up 5 bases and J gave up 6 bases, with 19 bases separating them. Germline V CDR1 and CDR2: SEHNR, FQNEAQ (reference sequence). The CDR3 DNA is TGTGCCAGCAGCCTTGGGACGGCAGGCTGGGCTGAAGCTTTCTTT. This encodes CASSLGTAGWAEAFF.

The rearrangement links TRBV29-1 to TRBJ2-1; D is perhaps TRBD1 or TRBD2 (5 bases each). Between the trimmed V and J ends, which lost 2 bases and 2 bases, there was a span of 13 bases. CDR1 SQVTM and CDR2 ANQGSEA come from the germline V gene. The CDR3 totals 15 residues. The CDR3 DNA reads TGCAGCGTTGAAACCGGGGCCCCCGCCTACAATGAGCAGTTCTTC. It specifies CSVETGAPAYNEQFF.

This clone was recorded once. The rearrangement uses TRBV15 and TRBJ2-7; 7 nucleotides match TRBD2. This CDR3 is built from 15 residues. Germline CDR1 LNHNV, CDR2 YYDKDF (reference sequence). The ends lost 0 bases at V and 3 bases at J; junction bases unmatched: 5. The CDR3 DNA reads TGTGCCACCAGCAGAGAACGATCTAGCGGCTACGAGCAGTACTTC. It yields the protein CATSRERSSGYEQYF.

This clone was seen just once. V gene TRBV5-1 combines with J gene TRBJ1-6; 7 bases align to TRBD1. This CDR3 region has 15 residues. V shed 1 base and J 5 bases; nucleotides not matched to a gene: 3. Germline lookup yields CDR1 SGHRS and CDR2 YFSETQ. The CDR3 coding sequence is TGCGCCAGCAGCTTGATGACAGGGAATAATTCACCCCTCCACTTT. It yields the protein CASSLMTGNNSPLHF.

This clone is a singleton in its sample. This chain connects TRBV21-1 to TRBJ2-7; the table names TRBD1, a call not compared with the DNA. TRBV21-1 is designated a pseudogene. There are 14 residues in the CDR3. The CDR3 nucleotides read TGTGCCAGCAGCAAGGACGACAGCTCCTACGAGCAGTACTTC. Translated, it gives CASSKDDSSYEQYF.

CDR3 protein: CASSLVLLGGYTF. CDR3 coding DNA: TGTGCCAGCAGCTTAGTTCTTTTGGGGGGCTACACCTTC. The V gene is TRBV7-8, the J gene TRBJ1-2; D is unresolved. Trimming left V 1 base short and J 8 bases short, with 11 bases between. Germline loops: CDR1 SGHVS, CDR2 FQNEAQ. The CDR3 covers 13 residues.

This rearrangement joins TRBV6-1 to TRBJ1-3, with a weak D call TRBD1 (5 bases). CDR3 size: 13 residues. Germline CDR1 MNHNS, CDR2 SASEGT. With 6 bases removed from V and 8 bases from J, the gap between germline ends came to 14 bases. CDR3 sequence (DNA): TGTGCCAGCAGCCGGGACGGAGGTGACACCATATATTTT. Its protein is CASSRDGGDTIYF.

This chain connects TRBV15 to TRBJ1-4; tentatively, D is TRBD1 (6 bases). This CDR3 contains 15 residues. Germline CDR1 LNHNV, CDR2 YYDKDF (reference sequence). The V and J ends lost 1 base and 5 bases respectively, with 11 bases between them. CDR3 region: CATSRGGQGNEKLFF. The DNA for the CDR3 is TGTGCCACCAGCAGAGGGGGCCAGGGGAATGAAAAACTGTTTTTT. Complete variable domain (other parts from reference TRBV15 and TRBJ1-4): DAMVIQNPRYQVTQFGKPVTLSCSQTLNHNVMYWYQQKSSQAPKLLFHYYDKDFNNEADTPDNFQSRRPNTSFCFLDIRSPGLGDTAMYLCATSRGGQGNEKLFFGSGTQLSVL.

The chain has TRBV5-1 and TRBJ2-7; TRBD1 might be the D (5 bases). Germline CDR1 SGHRS, CDR2 YFSETQ. The CDR3 contains 14 residues. The V and J ends lost 4 bases and 6 bases respectively, with 17 bases between them. CDR3 region: CASSSKGLQGEQYF. The CDR3 DNA is TGCGCCAGCAGCAGCAAGGGGCTTCAGGGCGAGCAGTACTTC.

CDR3 residues: CASSLLASGGADTQYF. The CDR3 DNA sequence: TGTGCCAGCTCACTCCTCGCGTCGGGAGGCGCAGATACGCAGTATTTT. V gene TRBV18 combines with J gene TRBJ2-3, with 7 bases fitting TRBD2. This CDR3 is 16 amino acids long. Germline CDR1 and CDR2: KGHSH and LQKENI. With 4 bases clipped from V and 4 bases from J, the junction kept 11 bases outside the gene matches.

The V call is TRBV2, the J call TRBJ2-5, with TRBD2 identical over 12 bases. Germline V gene sequence: CDR1 SNHLY, CDR2 FYNNEI. The V segment lost 4 bases and the J segment 5 bases; nucleotides outside the gene matches: 8. CDR3 size: 16 residues. The CDR3, as DNA: TGTGCCAGCAGTGTTCGACTAGCGGGAGCGCGGGAGACCCAGTACTTC. Residues: CASSVRLAGARETQYF.